Listed below are T cell receptor beta chains from one sample, sequenced in a study of OX40 agonist ivuxolimab in advanced cancers. The repertoire was sequenced with immunoSEQ multiplex PCR; TCRdb's copy has only in-frame clones and lacks some. This sample has under 25,000 clones, with roughly four fifths found just once. The sequenced sample was CD4+ or CD8+ T cells sorted from blood, obtained in a trial of the OX40 agonist ivuxolimab. The receptors stem from an adult with an advanced solid tumor such as melanoma, head and neck, liver or kidney cancer. Each CDR3 is given with its conserved first and last residue. The D gene is left open where the match is weak. Only some rows state a clone size, as once, few, many or a class for expanded clones.

D gene,J gene,clone size,V gene,CDR3 protein,CDR3 DNA
-,TRBJ2-7,-,TRBV21-1,CASSKAPGTGGCYEQYF,TGTGCCAGCAGCAAAGCCCCGGGGACGGGGGGCTGTTACGAGCAGTACTTC
TRBD2,TRBJ2-3,few,TRBV27,CASMDRDYRQNTQYF,TGTGCCAGCATGGACCGGGACTACAGGCAGAATACGCAGTATTTT
-,TRBJ1-1,-,TRBV7-2,CASSYDRERSTEAFF,TGTGCCAGCAGCTATGACAGAGAGAGGAGCACTGAAGCTTTCTTT
-,TRBJ2-3,few,TRBV7-9,CASSPTGSADTQYF,TGTGCCAGCAGCCCCACTGGCAGTGCAGATACGCAGTATTTT
-,TRBJ1-2,-,TRBV6-1,CASKDPDSEGYTF,TGTGCCAGCAAAGATCCCGATAGTGAGGGCTACACCTTC
TRBD2,TRBJ2-7,-,TRBV18,CASSPRTSGRANEQYF,TGTGCCAGCTCACCCAGGACTAGCGGGAGGGCGAACGAGCAGTACTTC
-,TRBJ2-2,-,TRBV27,CASIVRQSNTGELFF,TGTGCCAGCATCGTGAGACAGTCGAACACCGGGGAGCTGTTTTTT
-,TRBJ1-4,-,TRBV27,CASNRGRGEKLFF,TGTGCCAGCAATCGGGGGCGTGGTGAAAAACTGTTTTTT
TRBD1,TRBJ2-1,-,TRBV19,CASSTRTGSSYNEQFF,TGTGCCAGTAGTACCCGGACAGGGAGCTCCTACAATGAGCAGTTCTTC
-,TRBJ1-3,-,TRBV5-6,CASSDYRGTSGNTIYF,TGTGCCAGCAGCGACTACCGAGGAACCTCTGGAAACACCATATATTTT
-,TRBJ2-6,-,TRBV15,CATSRVIGGSGANVLTF,TGTGCCACCAGCAGAGTGATCGGAGGCTCTGGGGCCAACGTCCTGACTTTC
TRBD2,TRBJ2-6,-,TRBV9,CASTEGLAGGDSGANVLTF,TGTGCCAGCACAGAGGGACTAGCGGGAGGCGACTCTGGGGCCAACGTCCTGACTTTC
-,TRBJ2-5,-,TRBV5-4,CASSSTGSQETQYF,TGTGCCAGCAGCTCAACGGGATCTCAAGAGACCCAGTACTTC
-,TRBJ2-7,-,TRBV5-1,CASSLVGGNEQYF,TGCGCCAGCAGCTTGGTAGGGGGGAACGAGCAGTACTTC
-,TRBJ1-4,-,TRBV28,CASSSTAGLSSANEKLFF,TGTGCCAGCAGTTCAACGGCTGGGCTCTCTTCAGCTAATGAAAAACTGTTTTTT
-,TRBJ2-7,-,TRBV6-5,CASSVAGTKKYF,TGTGCCAGCAGTGTCGCTGGGACAAAGAAGTACTTC
-,TRBJ2-2,-,TRBV7-9,CASSPRLLTGELFF,TGTGCCAGCAGCCCCCGGCTACTCACCGGGGAGCTGTTTTTT
-,TRBJ1-4,-,TRBV10-2,CASSESTWRSNEKLFF,TGCGCCAGCAGTGAGTCGACTTGGAGGTCTAATGAAAAACTGTTTTTT
-,TRBJ1-5,-,TRBV4-1,CASSQDLRGGQPQHF,TGCGCCAGCAGCCAAGATCTGAGGGGAGGGCAGCCCCAGCATTTT
-,TRBJ1-2,few,TRBV19,CASSHRDSGYTF,TGTGCCAGTAGCCACCGGGACTCAGGCTACACCTTC
-,TRBJ2-7,-,TRBV18,CASSGGTYEQYF,TGTGCCAGCTCCGGCGGGACCTACGAGCAGTACTTC
-,TRBJ1-5,-,TRBV29-1,CSGAQGRGQPQHF,TGCAGCGGGGCCCAGGGGCGGGGACAGCCCCAGCATTTT
TRBD1,TRBJ1-1,-,TRBV27,CASSSGQGSEAFF,TGTGCCAGCAGTTCCGGACAGGGGTCTGAAGCTTTCTTT
-,TRBJ2-2,few,TRBV6-1,CASCGVHLAGELFF,TGTGCCAGCTGTGGAGTTCACCTGGCCGGGGAGCTGTTTTTT
TRBD2,TRBJ2-3,-,TRBV28,CASSGGLATDTQYF,TGTGCCAGCAGTGGCGGACTAGCCACAGATACGCAGTATTTT
TRBD2,TRBJ2-5,-,TRBV7-6,CASSLDLAGGPRETQYF,TGTGCCAGCAGCTTAGACCTAGCGGGGGGGCCCCGGGAGACCCAGTACTTC
-,TRBJ1-4,-,TRBV11-2,CASSLYAGELFF,TGTGCCAGCAGCTTATACGCTGGAGAACTGTTTTTT
-,TRBJ1-6,few,TRBV6-5,CASSYNFRGGSPLHF,TGTGCCAGCAGTTACAATTTCAGGGGTGGGTCACCCCTCCACTTT
TRBD1,TRBJ1-5,-,TRBV7-6,CASSLSGTGQPQHF,TGTGCCAGCAGCTTATCCGGGACAGGCCAGCCCCAGCATTTT
TRBD1,TRBJ1-2,-,TRBV6-1,CASRSGTGKGDGYTF,TGTGCCAGCAGGTCCGGGACAGGGAAAGGGGATGGCTACACCTTC
TRBD2,TRBJ2-5,-,TRBV28,CASTTGGEGLETQYF,TGTGCCAGCACTACCGGGGGGGAGGGCCTTGAGACCCAGTACTTC
-,TRBJ2-2,-,TRBV5-6,CASSEGNLNTGELFF,TGTGCCAGCAGCGAGGGGAACTTAAACACCGGGGAGCTGTTTTTT
-,TRBJ1-1,-,TRBV5-4,CASSLVGKNTEAFF,TGTGCCAGCAGCTTGGTAGGGAAGAACACTGAAGCTTTCTTT
-,TRBJ1-2,few,TRBV18,CASSPEDPGHSYGYTF,TGTGCCAGCTCACCAGAAGACCCGGGACATAGCTATGGCTACACCTTC
-,TRBJ1-2,-,TRBV6-1,CASSEQTGSGDGYTF,TGTGCCAGCAGTGAACAAACAGGGAGCGGGGATGGCTACACCTTC
TRBD1,TRBJ2-2,-,TRBV5-1,CASSPRSLRGSTGELFF,TGCGCCAGCAGCCCCCGCTCCCTCAGGGGGTCCACCGGGGAGCTGTTTTTT
-,TRBJ1-1,-,TRBV6-6,CASRRAAANTEAFF,TGTGCCAGCAGACGGGCAGCCGCGAACACTGAAGCTTTCTTT
-,TRBJ1-6,-,TRBV7-8,CASSLATPGINMNSPLHF,TGTGCCAGCAGCTTAGCTACCCCCGGGATAAATATGAATTCACCCCTCCACTTT
-,TRBJ1-4,-,TRBV5-1,CASSFGTGITEKLFF,TGCGCCAGCAGCTTCGGAACAGGGATTACTGAAAAACTGTTTTTT
-,TRBJ1-6,few,TRBV7-2,CASSSDRTANSPLHF,TGTGCCAGCAGCTCAGACCGGACGGCTAATTCACCCCTCCACTTT
-,TRBJ2-3,-,TRBV7-3,CASSSGSTDTQYF,TGTGCCAGCAGCTCCGGAAGCACAGATACGCAGTATTTT
TRBD1,TRBJ2-1,-,TRBV15,CATSRDRLGEIQGNEQFF,TGTGCCACCAGCAGAGATAGGTTGGGGGAAATACAGGGGAATGAGCAGTTCTTC
TRBD1,TRBJ1-1,-,TRBV19,CASSTQGGDTEAFF,TGTGCCAGTAGTACCCAGGGGGGGGACACTGAAGCTTTCTTT
-,TRBJ1-4,-,TRBV9,CASSVGGSLVGHEKLFF,TGTGCCAGCAGCGTAGGGGGGTCCTTGGTCGGGCATGAAAAACTGTTTTTT
-,TRBJ1-1,few,TRBV10-3,CAIRREPNTEAFF,TGTGCCATCCGTAGGGAACCAAACACTGAAGCTTTCTTT
-,TRBJ1-2,-,TRBV28,CASSLLGTRSYGYTF,TGTGCCAGCAGTTTACTCGGAACAAGGTCTTATGGCTACACCTTC
TRBD2,TRBJ2-7,-,TRBV7-9,CASSQSGGPSYEQYF,TGTGCCAGCAGCCAAAGCGGGGGTCCCTCCTACGAGCAGTACTTC
-,TRBJ2-7,few,TRBV15,CATSREAFYEQYF,TGTGCCACCAGCAGAGAGGCCTTCTACGAGCAGTACTTC
TRBD1,TRBJ2-6,-,TRBV6-1,CASSGQGASSGANVLTF,TGTGCCAGCAGTGGACAGGGGGCCAGCTCTGGGGCCAACGTCCTGACTTTC
TRBD1,TRBJ1-2,-,TRBV19,CASSWDRGPFPFYGYTF,TGTGCCAGTAGCTGGGACAGGGGGCCATTTCCCTTCTATGGCTACACCTTC
-,TRBJ2-3,-,TRBV10-1,CASSRDRIAQYF,TGCGCCAGCAGTCGCGACAGAATTGCGCAGTATTTT
TRBD2,TRBJ2-5,-,TRBV5-6,CASRDRDYAKETQYF,TGTGCCAGCAGGGACCGGGACTACGCCAAAGAGACCCAGTACTTC
-,TRBJ2-1,-,TRBV12-2,CASRLAHSSRLANEQFF,TGTGCAAGTCGCTTAGCGCACTCCTCAAGACTAGCCAATGAGCAGTTCTTC
-,TRBJ1-2,few,TRBV10-3,CAIRPRASTRNYGYTF,TGTGCCATCAGGCCCAGGGCCAGCACTCGAAACTATGGCTACACCTTC
-,TRBJ2-5,few,TRBV5-4,CASSLGRGYETQYF,TGTGCCAGCAGCTTGGGCCGGGGGTACGAGACCCAGTACTTC
TRBD1,TRBJ1-5,once,TRBV28,CASSLGTGGNQPQHF,TGTGCCAGCAGTTTAGGTACAGGGGGCAATCAGCCCCAGCATTTT